These 26 T cell receptor beta chains came from one sample sequenced in a study of blood T cell repertoires in COVID-19 (dated by TCRdb to 2018 to 2020). Libraries were prepared through the immunoSEQ multiplex PCR assay. TCRdb provides this immuneACCESS table in a form limited to in-frame rearrangements. Some clones are lacking; in checked studies, under half of them reflect an unresolved V gene, and why the rest are absent is not known. Recorded for this sample are 150,000 or so clones; 85% to 90% of them occurred a single time. The ten largest account for 13% of the sample. Sequenced material: peripheral blood. The receptors stem from a man between 18 and 35 years old with COVID-19, enrolled during active disease.

The chain uses TRBV4-3 and TRBJ2-7, with D possibly being TRBD2 (6 bases). Trimming left V 1 base short and J 3 bases short, with 13 bases between. Germline assignment: CDR1 LGHNA and CDR2 YSLEER. CDR3 length equals 15 residues. The CDR3, as DNA: TGCGCCAGCAGCCAAGTGGAGGGTCTCCGCTACGAGCAGTACTTC. Its protein product is CASSQVEGLRYEQYF.

This chain links TRBV6-2 or TRBV6-3 with TRBJ2-3; TRBD1 matches 7 bases. The V gene's germline CDR1 is MNHEY and CDR2 SVGEGT. Trimming at V came to 5 bases and at J to 6 bases, leaving 5 bases not matched to a gene. This CDR3 region has 13 residues. CDR3 loop: CASSKTGIDTQYF. For the CDR3, the DNA is TGTGCCAGCAGTAAGACAGGGATCGATACGCAGTATTTT.

This clone is a singleton in its sample. The rearrangement links TRBV4-3 to TRBJ1-2, with a possible D match to TRBD1 (6 bases). The ends were cut back, 0 bases at V and 2 bases at J, with 13 bases in the middle. This CDR3 is built from 16 residues. Germline assignment: CDR1 LGHNA and CDR2 YSLEER. This CDR3 reads CASSQDFGQGNYGYTF. DNA for the CDR3: TGCGCCAGCAGCCAAGATTTTGGGCAGGGGAACTATGGCTACACCTTC.

The chain uses TRBV2 and TRBJ1-2, with D possibly TRBD1 on 5 matching bases. CDR3 length equals 14 residues. Germline V lookup: CDR1 SNHLY, CDR2 FYNNEI. V lost 5 bases and J lost 6, with 16 bases in between. In DNA, the CDR3 is TGTGCCAGCAGTTTCCTAGACAGTTGGGATGGCTACACCTTC. Translation: CASSFLDSWDGYTF.

In its sample, this clone was seen a few times. The chain's CDR3 is CASSTGGAQHF. The CDR3 coding sequence is TGTGCCAGCAGCACGGGGGGGGCCCAGCATTTT. The V and J genes are TRBV11-2 and TRBJ1-5; a weak D match, TRBD1 (5 bases). From germline, CDR1 is SGHAT and CDR2 FQNNGV. The CDR3 extends over 11 amino acids. Trimming cost V 5 bases and J 11 bases, with 10 bases left between them.

This chain connects TRBV24-1 to TRBJ2-5, with a weak D call TRBD1 (6 bases). The V end was cut by 3 bases, the J end by 2 bases, with 18 bases between. This CDR3 has 17 amino acids. Germline CDR1 KGHDR, CDR2 SFDVKD. The CDR3 is CATSDTNRAGRQETQYF. DNA for the CDR3: TGTGCCACCAGTGATACCAACAGGGCCGGGCGTCAAGAGACCCAGTACTTC.

A single count supports this clone. The J gene is TRBJ2-5, the V gene TRBV3-1 (or the pseudogene TRBV3-2), with 8 positions matching TRBD2. The germline V gene encodes CDR1 LGHDT and CDR2 YNNKEL (reference sequence). The V gene end was trimmed by 0 bases and the J gene end by 5 bases; junction bases not matched to a gene: 11. The CDR3 length is 17 residues. CDR3 sequence reads: CASSQDLPAGARETQYF. The CDR3 DNA sequence: TGTGCCAGCAGCCAAGATCTACCAGCGGGAGCTCGGGAGACCCAGTACTTC.

The chain has TRBV21-1 and TRBJ2-4; the listed D gene, TRBD1, was not tested against the DNA. TRBV21-1 is assigned pseudogene status. The CDR3 runs to 16 residues. The CDR3 here is CASRANRGQAKNIQYF. The CDR3 region has the DNA TGTGCCAGCAGGGCGAACAGGGGACAAGCCAAAAACATTCAGTACTTC.

The V and J genes are TRBV29-1 and TRBJ2-1, with 7 bases aligning to TRBD2. The trim removed 6 bases at V and 12 bases at J, leaving 11 bases unmatched. CDR1 and CDR2 (germline): SQVTM, ANQGSEA. This CDR3 region has 12 residues. In nucleotides, the CDR3 is TGCAGCGTCCCCTGGGAGGGAAGGTGGCAGTTCTTC. Translation: CSVPWEGRWQFF.

The rearrangement links TRBV7-2 to TRBJ1-1; 8 bases agree with TRBD1. The CDR3 extends over 16 amino acids. Germline V gene data show CDR1 as SGHTA and CDR2 as FQGNSA. Germline trimming cut 5 bases from V and 5 bases from J; bases unmatched to any gene: 13. The CDR3 loop reads CASSDRQGMWGTEAFF. The DNA of the CDR3 is TGTGCCAGCAGCGACCGACAGGGGATGTGGGGGACTGAAGCTTTCTTT.

The genes are TRBV7-2 and TRBJ1-4; TRBD1 matches at 10 bases. The V gene end was trimmed by 3 bases and the J gene end by 6 bases; junction bases not matched to a gene: 4. The CDR3 totals 15 residues. Looked up from germline, CDR1 is SGHTA and CDR2 is FQGNSA. CDR3 in amino acids: CASSLTGGPYEKLFF. For the CDR3, the DNA is TGTGCCAGCAGCTTGACAGGGGGCCCTTATGAAAAACTGTTTTTT. The full variable domain, its missing parts supplied by reference TRBV7-2 and TRBJ1-4, is GAGVSQSPSNKVTEKGKDVELRCDPISGHTALYWYRQSLGQGLEFLIYFQGNSAPDKSGLPSDRFSAERTGGSVSTLTIQRTQQEDSAVYLCASSLTGGPYEKLFFGSGTQLSVL.

The chain joins TRBV5-1 to TRBJ1-1, with 8 bases aligning to TRBD1. Trimming took 3 bases from V and 1 from J; bases not matched to a gene: 8. Germline V CDR1 and CDR2: SGHRS, YFSETQ. CDR3 size: 16 residues. This CDR3 is CASSYSRTGPNTEAFF. In nucleotides, the CDR3 is TGCGCCAGCAGCTACAGCCGGACAGGGCCGAACACTGAAGCTTTCTTT.

The chain employs TRBV7-2 and TRBJ1-6; 7 nucleotides match TRBD1. V lost 1 base, J lost 8 bases, and 11 bases stayed unmatched. Per the germline V gene, CDR1 is SGHTA and CDR2 is FQGNSA. The CDR3 contains 17 residues. The CDR3 sequence is CASSLVGLGQWDSPLHF. The DNA of the CDR3 is TGTGCCAGCAGCTTAGTAGGTCTGGGACAGTGGGATTCACCCCTCCACTTT.

The chain employs TRBV19 and TRBJ2-3; weak D call: TRBD1 (5 bases). The germline V and J ends were trimmed by 2 bases and 1 base, with 13 bases remaining between them. Germline V CDR1 and CDR2: LNHDA, SQIVND (reference sequence). The CDR3 is 16 amino acids. The CDR3 bases are TGTGCCAGTAGTATACAGGGAAGATGGGGCACAGATACGCAGTATTTT. Translating it yields CASSIQGRWGTDTQYF.

The chain couples TRBV7-8 to TRBJ1-1, with 7 bases lining up with TRBD1. The J segment lost 5 bases and the V segment lost 4 bases, leaving 7 bases of the junction unmatched. CDR3 length: 14 residues. Germline V gene lookup returns CDR1 SGHVS and CDR2 FQNEAQ. For the CDR3, the DNA is TGTGCCAGCAGCTATGACAGGGTAGGGACTGAAGCTTTCTTT. This translates into CASSYDRVGTEAFF. The full variable domain, in which reference TRBV7-8 and TRBJ1-1 provide the parts outside the CDR3, is GAGVSQSPRYKVAKRGQDVALRCDPISGHVSLFWYQQALGQGPEFLTYFQNEAQLDKSGLPSDRFFAERPEGSVSTLKIQRTQQEDSAVYLCASSYDRVGTEAFFGQGTRLTVV.

This chain connects TRBV25-1 to TRBJ2-7; TRBD1 matches 8 bases. CDR3 length: 12 amino acids. Trimming removed 8 bases from V and 3 bases from J; junction bases left unmatched: 3. Germline values: CDR1 MGHDK, CDR2 SYGVNS. The CDR3 bases are TGTGCCAGCGGGGACAGGCTCTACGAGCAGTACTTC. Translation: CASGDRLYEQYF.

The rearrangement uses TRBV6-5 and TRBJ2-7; TRBD1 matches at 9 bases. The V and J ends lost 6 bases and 2 bases, in that order; junction bases with no gene match: 2. CDR3 size: 13 residues. The germline gives CDR1 MNHEY, CDR2 SVGAGI. The CDR3 coding sequence is TGTGCCAGCAGGGGACAGGGCCCCTACGAGCAGTACTTC. Translation: CASRGQGPYEQYF.

The chain links TRBV30 to TRBJ1-5; D possibly corresponds to TRBD1 (6 bases). With 0 bases removed from V and 7 bases from J, the gap between germline ends came to 13 bases. Looked up from germline, CDR1 is GTSNPN and CDR2 is SVGIG (reference sequence). The CDR3 is 14 amino acids. DNA for the CDR3: TGTGCCTGGAGTGTTTGGGGGCCCGACCAGCCCCAGCATTTT. This sequence encodes CAWSVWGPDQPQHF.

The chain employs TRBV19 and TRBJ1-6; D possibly corresponds to TRBD1 (5 bases). This CDR3 has 12 amino acids. V lost 5 bases and J lost 7, with 6 bases in between. CDR1 LNHDA and CDR2 SQIVND come from the germline V gene (reference sequence). CDR3 bases: TGTGCCAGTAGTCGACAGAATTCACCCCTCCACTTT. Protein product: CASSRQNSPLHF.

The V gene is TRBV9, the J gene TRBJ2-2; D ambiguous. CDR3 size: 13 residues. Trimming left V 4 bases short and J 6 bases short, with 10 bases between. Germline-derived CDR1 and CDR2 are SGDLS and YYNGEE. CDR3 region: CASSTHLSGELFF. The CDR3 bases are TGTGCCAGCAGCACGCACTTGTCCGGGGAGCTGTTTTTT.

This clone occurred once. This sequence joins TRBV9 and TRBJ1-2; weak D call: TRBD1 (5 bases). Germline CDR1 and CDR2: SGDLS and YYNGEE. V was pared by 4 bases and J by 8 bases, with 21 bases between. This CDR3 spans 15 amino acids. This CDR3 is CASSPNPGPREGYTF. The CDR3 bases are TGTGCCAGCAGCCCTAATCCGGGGCCGCGGGAGGGCTACACCTTC.

This clone was seen only once. The chain employs TRBV10-3 and TRBJ1-6; D not certain. This CDR3 has 14 residues. V was shortened by 0 bases and J by 12 bases, with 12 bases between the two germline ends. Germline V gene sequence: CDR1 ENHRY, CDR2 SYGVKD. The CDR3 here is CAISESRPGIPLHF. The CDR3 DNA is TGTGCCATCAGTGAGTCGAGGCCCGGCATACCCCTCCACTTT.

As DNA, the CDR3 is TGTGCCAGCAGTCACCAGGGGAGGACGACAGGGGGTAATTCACCCCTCCACTTT. Encoded protein: CASSHQGRTTGGNSPLHF. The chain has TRBV6-6 and TRBJ1-6; 9 bases line up with TRBD1. Germline V lookup: CDR1 MNHNY, CDR2 SVGAGI (reference sequence). This CDR3 spans 18 amino acids. With 5 bases clipped from V and 6 bases from J, the junction kept 14 bases outside the gene matches.

The rearrangement joins TRBV10-3 to TRBJ1-5; 9 positions match TRBD1. J gave up 7 bases and V 10 bases, and 5 bases lay outside the gene matches. This CDR3 comprises 12 residues. Per germline, CDR1 ENHRY and CDR2 SYGVKD. The CDR3 bases are TGTGCCACCGGGACAGGGCAACAGCCCCAGCATTTT. It codes for CATGTGQQPQHF.

This chain connects TRBV7-9 to TRBJ1-5; 7 bases are shared with TRBD1. This CDR3 is built from 19 residues. V lost 10 bases and J lost 5; bases outside the gene matches: 26. Per the germline V gene, CDR1 is SEHNR and CDR2 is FQNEAQ (reference sequence). The CDR3 bases are TGTGCCACCACCTACAACCCCACAGGGGAGAGGGGGGCCGATCAGCCCCAGCATTTT. Its translation: CATTYNPTGERGADQPQHF.

J is TRBJ2-7 and V is TRBV28; TRBD1 agrees at 7 bases. Trimming cost V 6 bases and J 5 bases; bases outside gene matches: 13. Looked up from germline, CDR1 is MDHEN and CDR2 is SYDVKM. The CDR3 spans 15 residues. The CDR3 is CASRSDRESIHEQYF. CDR3 in DNA: TGTGCCAGCAGGTCTGACAGGGAGTCTATCCACGAGCAGTACTTC.